The clone carrying this T cell receptor (beta chain) has ten or more counts. Its antigen is still unknown. Combining iRepertoire HTBI primers with Arm-PCR of CDR3 regions, the authors built TCR beta libraries. Using its own MiXCR run on the multiplex PCR reads, TCRdb lists one record per CDR3 protein. The data contain 400,000 to 500,000 distinct CDR3 sequences, 21% of them seen just once; the ten biggest clones take up 13% to 15%. Time point described: persistent/refractory GD, antithyroid drugs over 5 years with positive TRAb. RNA isolated from PBMCs was used to make the TCR library. Peripheral blood, at 7.5 to 9 milliliters, went into EDTA tubes. These data belong to a study of regulatory T cells in long-lasting Graves disease. Whole-study findings and limits: Persistent patients had more shared public clonotypes (around 2,700) than new patients (roughly 940).

Per germline, CDR1 SEHNR and CDR2 FQNEAQ (reference sequence). Trimming removed 2 bases at V and 5 bases at J, with 12 bases between. CDR3 size: 14 residues. The chain links TRBV7-9 to TRBJ2-5, with D perhaps matching TRBD1 or TRBD2 (6 bases each). This receptor was taken from a female donor with Graves disease. Material: peripheral blood mononuclear cells (PBMCs), obtained when the disease was refractory, from a patient treated with antithyroid drugs. The CDR3 loop reads CASSLLWGAETQYF. The CDR3 region has the DNA TGTGCCAGCAGCTTACTTTGGGGGGCTGAGACCCAGTACTTC.